This passage covers 20 T cell receptor beta chains from one sample sequenced in a study of T cell clonotyping in hematopoietic cell transplantation. Method: immunoSEQ multiplex PCR; TCRdb's copy keeps in-frame clones and lacks some. The table lists about 7,700 clones, approximately 94% of them singletons. The sample consisted of peripheral blood mononuclear cells, taken 30 days after allogeneic stem cell transplant. The receptors were gathered from a male patient aged 60 to 75 who had an allogeneic stem cell transplant from an unrelated donor, so T cells may come from the graft donor. Some clones in this sample may be carry-over from other donors' samples.

This chain links TRBV6-5 with TRBJ1-1; no firm D call. V was shortened by 0 bases and J by 7 bases, with 9 bases between the two germline ends. The CDR3 is 13 residues long. Germline V gene data show CDR1 as MNHEY and CDR2 as SVGAGI. The CDR3 loop reads CASSYSWRYEAFF. The CDR3 DNA reads TGTGCCAGCAGTTACTCCTGGCGGTATGAAGCTTTCTTT.

This rearrangement joins TRBV28 to TRBJ2-7; D ambiguous. The length of the CDR3 is 12 residues. The V and J ends lost 7 bases and 0 bases respectively, with 7 bases between them. Per the germline V gene, CDR1 is MDHEN and CDR2 is SYDVKM. The CDR3 DNA is TGTGCCAGCAAACCGGACTCCTACGAGCAGTACTTC. Translation gives CASKPDSYEQYF.

V gene TRBV7-2 combines with J gene TRBJ2-4; 11 bases map to TRBD2. The ends lost 4 bases at V and 1 base at J; junction bases unmatched: 9. CDR1 is SGHTA and CDR2 is FQGNSA in the germline V gene. The CDR3 covers 18 residues. In DNA form, the CDR3 reads TGTGCCAGCAGCTCTGGACTAGCGGGTTTTCCCGCCAAAAACATTCAGTACTTC. Translation gives CASSSGLAGFPAKNIQYF.

This chain joins TRBV29-1 and TRBJ1-2, with D unclear. The germline CDR1 and CDR2 sequences are SQVTM and ANQGSEA. The V end lost 1 base, the J end lost 5 bases, and 11 bases lay between the germline ends. There are 13 residues in the CDR3. CDR3 in amino acids: CSVEVSQYYGYTF. CDR3 bases: TGCAGCGTTGAAGTTTCACAATATTATGGCTACACCTTC.

The V call is TRBV28, the J call TRBJ1-5; a possible D gene is TRBD1 (5 bases). V was clipped by 7 bases and J by 1 base, with 11 bases between them. Germline V lookup: CDR1 MDHEN, CDR2 SYDVKM. The CDR3 runs to 14 residues. The CDR3 coding sequence is TGTGCCAGCATCCTGGGGGTAAGCAATCAGCCCCAGCATTTT. It translates to CASILGVSNQPQHF.

This chain joins TRBV7-2 and TRBJ1-1; no firm D call. The germline gives CDR1 SGHTA, CDR2 FQGNSA. V was shortened by 2 bases and J by 4 bases, with 14 bases between the two germline ends. The CDR3 length is 15 residues. CDR3 DNA sequence: TGTGCCAGCAGCTTACGTTCGGGTCAAGGCACTGAAGCTTTCTTT. Residues: CASSLRSGQGTEAFF.

The chain couples TRBV6-6 to TRBJ2-1; tentative D call: TRBD2 (6 bases). Looked up from germline, CDR1 is MNHNY and CDR2 is SVGAGI (reference sequence). The CDR3 totals 15 residues. Trimming removed 2 bases from V and 4 bases from J, with 12 bases in between. The CDR3 DNA is TGTGCCAGCAGTTACGGGTCCGGGGGATACAATGAGCAGTTCTTC. Amino acid sequence: CASSYGSGGYNEQFF.

The chain carries TRBV5-8 and TRBJ1-4; 8 bases map to TRBD1. Germline CDR1 SGHTS, CDR2 YDEGEE. The CDR3 length is 15 residues. J lost 11 bases, V lost 5 bases, and 14 bases had no gene match. CDR3 loop: CASRQTGAPRSKLFF. The CDR3 nucleotides are TGTGCCAGCAGACAGACAGGGGCCCCGAGGAGCAAACTGTTTTTT.

The V and J genes are TRBV5-1 and TRBJ2-7, with 8 bases lining up with TRBD2. The J segment lost 3 bases and the V segment lost 2 bases, leaving 4 bases of the junction unmatched. The CDR3 has 14 amino acids. Germline values: CDR1 SGHRS, CDR2 YFSETQ. The CDR3 protein is CASSLAGVGYEQYF. The CDR3 DNA reads TGCGCCAGCAGCTTAGCGGGAGTAGGCTACGAGCAGTACTTC.

This clone was counted a single time. The gene calls are TRBV15 and TRBJ1-2, with unresolved D. Germline CDR1 LNHNV, CDR2 YYDKDF (reference sequence). Trimming took 3 bases from V and 4 from J, leaving 18 bases between them. This CDR3 contains 16 residues. The CDR3 DNA is TGTGCCACCAGCAGCATACCGGGCCCCAAGGGCTATGGCTACACCTTC. Residues: CATSSIPGPKGYGYTF. Drawing the rest from reference TRBV15 and TRBJ1-2, the complete variable domain is DAMVIQNPRYQVTQFGKPVTLSCSQTLNHNVMYWYQQKSSQAPKLLFHYYDKDFNNEADTPDNFQSRRPNTSFCFLDIRSPGLGDTAMYLCATSSIPGPKGYGYTFGSGTRLTVV.

V is TRBV29-1 and J is TRBJ1-1, with 9 bases lining up with TRBD1. This CDR3 has 10 amino acids. Germline CDR1 and CDR2: SQVTM and ANQGSEA. The V gene end was trimmed by 4 bases and the J gene end by 10 bases; junction bases not matched to a gene: 1. This CDR3 is CSVGDRAAFF. As DNA, the CDR3 is TGCAGCGTTGGGGACAGGGCAGCTTTCTTT.

The chain is built from TRBV29-1 and TRBJ1-1; D uncertain. V gave up 5 bases and J gave up 10 bases, with 11 bases separating them. This CDR3 is built from 10 residues. Germline V gene sequence: CDR1 SQVTM, CDR2 ANQGSEA. CDR3 residues: CSVFVSGAFF. For the CDR3, the DNA is TGCAGCGTTTTCGTCAGTGGAGCTTTCTTT. Combining the CDR3 with reference TRBV29-1 and TRBJ1-1 gives the whole variable domain SAVISQKPSRDICQRGTSLTIQCQVDSQVTMMFWYRQQPGQSLTLIATANQGSEATYESGFVIDKFPISRPNLTFSTLTVSNMSPEDSSIYLCSVFVSGAFFGQGTRLTVV.

CDR3 nucleotides: TGTGCCAGCAGTCCCCGGGGAGGGCGCCGGAGTGGAAACACCATATATTTT. This codes for CASSPRGGRRSGNTIYF. V and J are TRBV27 and TRBJ1-3; D not certain. The CDR3 is 17 residues long. Trimming took 5 bases from V and 3 from J, leaving 20 bases between them. The germline V gene has CDR1 MNHEY and CDR2 SMNVEV (reference sequence).

In this sample, this clone turned up once. This sequence joins TRBV2 and TRBJ2-5; 10 bases map to TRBD2. J was trimmed by 2 bases and V by 4 bases; bases with no gene match: 4. Germline-derived CDR1 and CDR2 are SNHLY and FYNNEI. The CDR3 is 15 amino acids. The CDR3 DNA is TGTGCCAGCAGTGCGCAAGCGGGGGGGCAAGAGACCCAGTACTTC. It yields the protein CASSAQAGGQETQYF.

The rearrangement links TRBV5-6 to TRBJ1-4, with D maybe TRBD1 (5 bases). CDR1 SGHDT and CDR2 YYEEEE come from the germline V gene. V lost 1 base to trimming and J lost 7 bases, with 11 bases between them. The CDR3 contains 14 residues. This CDR3 reads CASSLNLRGEKLFF. In nucleotides, the CDR3 is TGTGCCAGCAGCTTGAACCTGAGGGGTGAAAAACTGTTTTTT.

The chain uses TRBV18 and TRBJ2-5, with D possibly being TRBD1 or TRBD2 (5 bases each). The V and J ends lost 2 bases and 5 bases respectively, with 9 bases between them. Germline CDR1 reads KGHSH; CDR2 reads LQKENI. CDR3 length equals 13 residues. CDR3 amino acids: CASSPGGRETQYF. As DNA, the CDR3 is TGTGCCAGCTCACCAGGGGGACGGGAGACCCAGTACTTC.

This clone was seen just once. Other DNA sequences in the sample encode the same CDR3. V usage is TRBV27 and J usage is TRBJ2-2; no firm D call. CDR1 is MNHEY, CDR2 SMNVEV, per germline (reference sequence). The CDR3 spans 12 residues. Trimming removed 5 bases at V and 4 bases at J, with 5 bases between. The CDR3 protein is CASSPLTGELFF. The DNA of the CDR3 is TGTGCCAGCAGTCCCCTCACCGGGGAGCTGTTTTTT.

This chain uses TRBV5-1 with TRBJ1-5; TRBD1 might be the D (6 bases). The V gene's germline CDR1 is SGHRS and CDR2 YFSETQ. V shed 4 bases and J shed 4 bases, with 15 bases lying between them. The CDR3 loop spans 15 amino acids. The DNA of the CDR3 is TGCGCCAGCAGCCTGAATGGGGGGCATAATCAGCCCCAGCATTTT. This encodes CASSLNGGHNQPQHF.

The rearrangement uses TRBV5-1 and TRBJ1-4, with no clear D. Germline CDR1 is SGHRS and CDR2 is YFSETQ. This CDR3 has 14 amino acids. V was shortened by 2 bases and J by 0 bases, with 5 bases between the two germline ends. CDR3 coding DNA: TGCGCCAGCAGCTTCGATGCAACTAATGAAAAACTGTTTTTT. This encodes CASSFDATNEKLFF.

The chain uses TRBV4-2 and TRBJ1-2, with a weak D call TRBD1 (5 bases). This CDR3 has 15 residues. Trimming removed 2 bases from V and 3 bases from J, with 13 bases in between. Looked up from germline, CDR1 is LGHNA and CDR2 is YNFKEQ. CDR3 DNA: TGTGCCAGCAGCCAAACAGGAGGGGCCTACTATGGCTACACCTTC. Protein product: CASSQTGGAYYGYTF.